The 25 T cell receptor beta chains below were found in one sample sequenced in a study of T cells in Graves' hyperthyroidism and ophthalmopathy. RNA transcripts were the template for amplifying TCR beta CDR3 regions. Primed by the HTBI set, a first-round RT-PCR was run on the TCR CDR3. TCRdb re-analysed the multiplex PCR reads in MiXCR, keeping a single row per CDR3 protein. The sample has roughly 570,000 distinct CDR3 sequences, 46% seen once. Input material: peripheral blood or thyroid tissue (not recorded which). All receptors derive from a woman aged 18-35 years with Graves' hyperthyroidism.

This clonotype has a count of ten or more. V gene TRBV7-9 combines with J gene TRBJ1-6; D is uncertain. Germline V gene data show CDR1 as SEHNR and CDR2 as FQNEAQ (reference sequence). The CDR3 has 15 residues. V was clipped by 10 bases and J by 6 bases, with 19 bases between them. CDR3 sequence: CAIAPEAGLNSPLHF. CDR3 in DNA: TGTGCCATCGCCCCAGAAGCGGGCCTTAATTCACCCCTCCACTTT.

This clonotype appeared a single time. A junction boundary mismatches the germline segment, possibly from a read error. V gene TRBV2 combines with J gene TRBJ2-7, with D possibly being TRBD2 (5 bases). Germline CDR1 SNHLY, CDR2 FYNNEI. This CDR3 spans 11 amino acids. The CDR3 loop reads CASGPTGELYF. Here the CDR3 DNA reads TGTGCCAGCGGGCCGACCGGGGAGCTGTACTTC.

This clonotype was counted at least ten times. This chain joins TRBV11-3 and TRBJ1-5; maybe TRBD1 (5 bases). CDR3 length: 15 residues. Germline V gene lookup returns CDR1 SGHNT and CDR2 YENEEA. Between the trimmed V and J ends, which lost 5 bases and 7 bases, there was a span of 18 bases. CDR3 coding DNA: TGTGCCAGCAGCCAGGGTGGGGCTGGGGACCAGCCCCAGCATTTT. Amino acids: CASSQGGAGDQPQHF.

There are many counts of this clonotype. The gene calls are TRBV6-5 and TRBJ2-7; 10 bases line up with TRBD2. Germline CDR1 reads MNHEY; CDR2 reads SVGAGI. This CDR3 contains 14 residues. V dropped 4 bases and J dropped 4; count of bases not matched to a gene: 4. This CDR3 reads CASSSSGSWYEQYF. CDR3 sequence (DNA): TGTGCCAGCAGTTCTAGCGGGAGTTGGTACGAGCAGTACTTC.

This chain joins TRBV3-1 and TRBJ2-7, with TRBD2 identical over 13 bases. In germline, CDR1 is LGHDT, CDR2 YNNKEL (reference sequence). The junction had 6 bases not matched to a gene; V was cut back by 0 bases and J by 4 bases. The CDR3 is made up of 17 amino acids. The CDR3 loop reads CASSQEVWTSGSYEQYF. The CDR3 nucleotides read TGTGCCAGCAGCCAAGAAGTATGGACTAGCGGGAGTTACGAGCAGTACTTC.

V and J are TRBV11-2 and TRBJ1-4; D is unclear. V shed 6 bases and J shed 0 bases, with 2 bases lying between them. The CDR3 is 12 residues long. Germline CDR1 and CDR2: SGHAT and FQNNGV. DNA of the CDR3: TGTGCCAGCAGGCCAACTAATGAAAAACTGTTTTTT. Amino acids: CASRPTNEKLFF. Full variable domain (rest looked up from reference TRBV11-2 and TRBJ1-4): EAGVAQSPRYKIIEKRQSVAFWCNPISGHATLYWYQQILGQGPKLLIQFQNNGVVDDSQLPKDRFSAERLKGVDSTLKIQPAKLEDSAVYLCASRPTNEKLFFGSGTQLSVL.

CDR3 coding DNA: TGTGCCAGCAGCCAAGCGGGGGACGAGCAGTACTTC. Its protein product is CASSQAGDEQYF. The chain combines TRBV7-8 with TRBJ2-7; 8 positions agree with TRBD2. V shed 5 bases, J shed 5 bases, and the junction held 2 bases outside the gene matches. The CDR3 sequence is 12 residues long. Per germline, CDR1 SGHVS and CDR2 FQNEAQ. The full variable domain, completed using reference TRBV7-8 and TRBJ2-7, is GAGVSQSPRYKVAKRGQDVALRCDPISGHVSLFWYQQALGQGPEFLTYFQNEAQLDKSGLPSDRFFAERPEGSVSTLKIQRTQQEDSAVYLCASSQAGDEQYFGPGTRLTVT.

The chain recombines TRBV29-1 with TRBJ1-2; no reliable D call. The CDR3 runs to 13 residues. Trimming took 6 bases from V and 2 from J, leaving 13 bases between them. CDR1 and CDR2 (germline): SQVTM, ANQGSEA. DNA of the CDR3: TGCAGCGTCCCTCACACCGGGAACTATGGCTACACCTTC. Translated, it gives CSVPHTGNYGYTF.

The V gene is TRBV7-6, the J gene TRBJ2-7; the D gene is possibly TRBD1 (6 bases). This CDR3 contains 12 residues. CDR1 and CDR2 from the germline V gene are SGHVS and FNYEAQ. V was pared by 5 bases and J by 5 bases, with 10 bases between. The CDR3 is CASSRGTDEQYF. DNA of the CDR3: TGTGCCAGCAGCAGGGGGACGGACGAGCAGTACTTC.

This clonotype has ten or more counts. V usage is TRBV13 and J usage is TRBJ1-6; TRBD1 aligns across 9 bases. CDR1 PRHDT and CDR2 FYEKMQ come from the germline V gene (reference sequence). The CDR3 is 15 residues long. Trimming cost V 1 base and J 7 bases; bases outside gene matches: 2. This CDR3 reads CASSLDRGLNSPLHF. The CDR3 DNA sequence: TGTGCCAGCAGCTTAGACAGGGGGCTGAATTCACCCCTCCACTTT.

This clonotype was recorded at least ten times. The V call is TRBV7-8, the J call TRBJ1-3; D is unresolved. CDR1 and CDR2 (germline): SGHVS, FQNEAQ. Trimming left V 3 bases short and J 0 bases short, with 6 bases between. The CDR3 is made up of 14 amino acids. In DNA form, the CDR3 reads TGTGCCAGCAGCTTCCTGAGCTCTGGAAACACCATATATTTT. The encoded protein is CASSFLSSGNTIYF.

In regard to this clonotype: A junction end diverges from the germline sequence, so it may reflect a read error. The chain carries TRBV11-2 and TRBJ2-2; D tentatively reads TRBD1 or TRBD2 (5 bases each). This CDR3 region has 10 residues. Germline CDR1 is SGHAT and CDR2 is FQNNGV. This CDR3 is CASSLRGAVF. DNA of the CDR3: TGTGCCAGCAGCTTGAGGGGCGCGGTTTTT. The full variable domain, its missing parts supplied by reference TRBV11-2 and TRBJ2-2, is EAGVAQSPRYKIIEKRQSVAFWCNPISGHATLYWYQQILGQGPKLLIQFQNNGVVDDSQLPKDRFSAERLKGVDSTLKIQPAKLEDSAVYLCASSLRGAVFGEGSRLTVL.

This clonotype showed up many times. The chain links TRBV4-1 to TRBJ2-5, with no clear D. The CDR3 has 14 residues. V was cut by 1 base and J by 5 bases, with 11 bases left in between. CDR1 MGHRA and CDR2 YSYEKL come from the germline V gene. The CDR3 sequence is CASSQVGSRETQYF. In nucleotides, the CDR3 is TGCGCCAGCAGCCAAGTGGGCAGTCGGGAGACCCAGTACTTC.

Regarding this clonotype: A junction boundary mismatches the germline segment, possibly from a read error. The chain carries TRBV2 and TRBJ1-6, with TRBD1 as a possible D gene (6 bases). The germline gives CDR1 SNHLY, CDR2 FYNNEI. The CDR3 has 13 residues. In DNA form, the CDR3 reads TGTGCCAGCAGTGAACAAGCCAGGGGCACACCGCCTTTT. Translated, it gives CASSEQARGTPPF.

The chain joins TRBV10-2 to TRBJ2-7; the match to TRBD2 covers 8 bases. CDR3 size: 17 residues. V lost 6 bases and J lost 7; bases outside the gene matches: 20. Looked up from germline, CDR1 is WSHSY and CDR2 is SAAADI. For the CDR3, the DNA is TGCGCCAGCAGCCACAGGGAGTCCGGGACTAGTCCGTGGGAGCAGTACTTC. Translated, it gives CASSHRESGTSPWEQYF.

The V call is TRBV20-1, the J call TRBJ2-1; 9 positions match TRBD1. CDR1 and CDR2 from the germline V gene are DFQATT and SNEGSKA (reference sequence). The junction had 10 bases not matched to a gene; V was cut back by 1 base and J by 9 bases. The CDR3 contains 15 residues. The CDR3 loop is CSARVGTGKEVEQFF. CDR3 in DNA: TGCAGTGCTAGAGTCGGGACAGGGAAAGAGGTTGAGCAGTTCTTC.

To note about this clonotype: One end of the junction is discordant with germline, which a read error may explain. The chain has TRBV20-1 and TRBJ1-2; no reliable D call. Looked up from germline, CDR1 is DFQATT and CDR2 is SNEGSKA (reference sequence). This CDR3 region has 13 residues. CDR3 residues: CSAPDWGIEGCTF. Written as DNA, the CDR3 is TGCAGTGCCCCGGACTGGGGAATTGAGGGCTGCACCTTC.

This clonotype showed up many times. The J gene is TRBJ1-6, the V gene TRBV4-1; D might be TRBD1 (6 bases). V shed 1 base and J shed 7 bases, with 14 bases lying between them. Germline loops: CDR1 MGHRA, CDR2 YSYEKL. The CDR3 sequence is 16 residues long. In DNA, the CDR3 is TGCGCCAGCAGCCAAGCCCGACCGGGGGGCAATTCACCCCTCCACTTT. This gives the protein CASSQARPGGNSPLHF.

This clonotype has at least ten counts. This chain links TRBV9 with TRBJ1-1, with a possible D match to TRBD1 (5 bases). Trimming stripped 0 bases from V and 7 bases from J, with 10 bases between. The CDR3 contains 13 residues. Germline CDR1 is SGDLS and CDR2 is YYNGEE. The CDR3 nucleotides read TGTGCCAGCAGCGTAGCTGGGGGAAATGAAGCTTTCTTT. Residues: CASSVAGGNEAFF.

V and J are TRBV6-6 and TRBJ2-5, with 7 bases lining up with TRBD2. Germline V CDR1 and CDR2: MNHNY, SVGAGI (reference sequence). The CDR3 contains 13 residues. The J segment lost 6 bases and the V segment lost 9 bases, leaving 10 bases of the junction unmatched. CDR3 sequence: CARTQTSTKTQYF. In nucleotides, the CDR3 is TGTGCCAGAACGCAGACTAGCACGAAGACCCAGTACTTC.

The chain joins TRBV12-3 or TRBV12-4 to TRBJ2-1, with a possible D match to TRBD2 (5 bases). This CDR3 is built from 14 residues. CDR3 sequence (DNA): TGTGCTAGTGGTTTAGGGCTAGCCGGCAATGAGCAGTTCTTC. Its protein is CASGLGLAGNEQFF.

Comments on this clonotype: The DNA is omitted, as the CDR3 cannot be located on it reliably, and the CDR3 follows TCRdb's listing. The chain joins TRBV7-9 to TRBJ1-2; the tabulated D call, TRBD1, remains unverified against the DNA. The CDR3 has 20 residues if both end residues are counted. In germline, CDR1 is SEHNR, CDR2 FQNEAQ (reference sequence). The CDR3 loop reads CASSLGPRTDTQYFGYGYTF.

This clonotype was detected a few times. V usage is TRBV18 and J usage is TRBJ2-5; D may be TRBD1 (5 bases). The CDR3 covers 13 residues. The V end lost 3 bases, the J end lost 5 bases, and 10 bases lay between the germline ends. In germline, CDR1 is KGHSH, CDR2 LQKENI. In nucleotides, the CDR3 is TGTGCCAGCTCACCCCTGGACATCGAGACCCAGTACTTC. Residues: CASSPLDIETQYF.

There are a few counts of this clonotype. This chain connects TRBV20-1 to TRBJ2-1; D possibly corresponds to TRBD1 (6 bases). The V gene lost 3 bases and the J gene lost 5 bases, with 11 bases spanning the gap. This CDR3 spans 13 amino acids. The germline gives CDR1 DFQATT, CDR2 SNEGSKA (reference sequence). The CDR3 sequence is CSASGQMDNEQFF. CDR3 nucleotide sequence: TGCAGTGCTAGCGGACAGATGGACAATGAGCAGTTCTTC.

The V call is TRBV2, the J call TRBJ2-5, with D perhaps TRBD1 or TRBD2 (5 bases each). This CDR3 has 16 amino acids. V was clipped by 6 bases and J by 5 bases, with 22 bases between them. The germline V gene encodes CDR1 SNHLY and CDR2 FYNNEI. The CDR3 DNA is TGTGCCAGCAGCGTTGAGAGGGGTCCCCGGCGGGAGACCCAGTACTTC. It is translated as CASSVERGPRRETQYF.